This passage covers 9 T cell receptor beta chains from one sample sequenced in a study of T cell responses to AZD1222 COVID-19 vaccine (dated by TCRdb to 2020 to 2022). The protocol used for the library was the immunoSEQ multiplex PCR assay. In its TCRdb copy, this immuneACCESS table keeps in-frame sequences only and misses some clones. Where compared with another copy, unresolved V genes explain less than half of these, and the others have no known cause. This sample holds more than 80,000 clones; roughly 90% were observed only once. 5% to 5.5% of the sample rests with the top ten. Sample time point, as interpreted from the label and publication: baseline before first vaccination. The source was peripheral blood, collected on day 0 of AZD1222 vaccination. The receptors derive from an adult in good health.

The genes are TRBV12-3 or TRBV12-4 and TRBJ1-5; D gene unclear. V was cut by 5 bases and J by 7 bases, with 9 bases left in between. The CDR3 is 12 amino acids. CDR3: CASSPNGQPQHF. CDR3 nucleotides: TGTGCCAGCAGTCCCAATGGCCAGCCCCAGCATTTT.

The chain combines TRBV25-1 with TRBJ2-5, with D perhaps TRBD2 (5 bases). Trimming stripped 6 bases from V and 4 bases from J, with 15 bases between. Germline CDR1 is MGHDK and CDR2 is SYGVNS. The CDR3 has 14 amino acids. The CDR3 sequence is CASSEEGPAETQYF. The CDR3 nucleotides are TGTGCCAGCAGCGAAGAGGGCCCCGCAGAGACCCAGTACTTC.

The chain couples TRBV2 to TRBJ2-1; unclear D gene. Germline V lookup: CDR1 SNHLY, CDR2 FYNNEI. CDR3 length: 13 residues. Trimming pared 6 bases from V and 5 bases from J, leaving 11 bases between. CDR3 DNA: TGTGCCAGCAGGCCGGGCGCGAACAATGAGCAGTTCTTC. Protein sequence: CASRPGANNEQFF. Full variable domain (remainder filled in from reference TRBV2 and TRBJ2-1): EPEVTQTPSHQVTQMGQEVILRCVPISNHLYFYWYRQILGQKVEFLVSFYNNEISEKSEIFDDQFSVERPDGSNFTLKIRSTKLEDSAMYFCASRPGANNEQFFGPGTRLTVL.

This chain connects TRBV10-1 to TRBJ2-1, with 12 bases fitting TRBD2. This CDR3 is built from 13 residues. V lost 9 bases, J lost 9 bases, and 6 bases stayed unmatched. Germline CDR1 is WNHNN and CDR2 is SYGVQD (reference sequence). The CDR3 region has the DNA TGCGCCAGTCAGACTAGCGGGAGTGGTGAGCAGTTCTTC. Translated, it gives CASQTSGSGEQFF.

This chain connects TRBV5-4 to TRBJ2-1, with D tentatively TRBD2 (6 bases). Per germline, CDR1 SGHNT and CDR2 YYREEE (reference sequence). V was shortened by 5 bases and J by 4 bases, with 13 bases between the two germline ends. CDR3 size: 14 residues. The CDR3 nucleotides read TGTGCCAGCAGTAGACTAGGGCCTTACAATGAGCAGTTCTTC. Its translation: CASSRLGPYNEQFF. Combining the CDR3 with reference TRBV5-4 and TRBJ2-1 gives the whole variable domain ETGVTQSPTHLIKTRGQQVTLRCSSQSGHNTVSWYQQALGQGPQFIFQYYREEENGRGNFPPRFSGLQFPNYSSELNVNALELDDSALYLCASSRLGPYNEQFFGPGTRLTVL.

The rearrangement uses TRBV11-2 and TRBJ1-1; D is undetermined. V was clipped by 1 base and J by 7 bases, with 19 bases between them. Germline V gene sequence: CDR1 SGHAT, CDR2 FQNNGV. This CDR3 is built from 16 residues. The CDR3 here is CASSLGYAGGTREAFF. The CDR3 DNA reads TGTGCCAGCAGCTTAGGTTATGCGGGCGGCACACGTGAAGCTTTCTTT. Together with reference TRBV11-2 and TRBJ1-1, the CDR3 gives the full variable domain: EAGVAQSPRYKIIEKRQSVAFWCNPISGHATLYWYQQILGQGPKLLIQFQNNGVVDDSQLPKDRFSAERLKGVDSTLKIQPAKLEDSAVYLCASSLGYAGGTREAFFGQGTRLTVV.

The chain carries TRBV5-1 and TRBJ2-7; TRBD2 matches at 7 bases. The V gene's germline CDR1 is SGHRS and CDR2 YFSETQ. With V trimmed by 1 base and J by 6 bases, 10 bases remained unmatched. The CDR3 is made up of 15 amino acids. The CDR3 DNA follows: TGCGCCAGCAGCTTGCCGGGAGGAGGTTTAGGCGAGCAGTACTTC. This encodes CASSLPGGGLGEQYF.

The CDR3 DNA reads as TGTGCCAGCAGCTTGGCTACTAGCGGAAGCTACTACGAGCAGTACTTC. The encoded protein is CASSLATSGSYYEQYF. The V gene is TRBV5-5, the J gene TRBJ2-7, with 8 bases lining up with TRBD2. This CDR3 comprises 16 residues. Germline CDR1 and CDR2: SGHKS and YYEKEE (reference sequence). V was pared by 0 bases and J by 3 bases, with 8 bases of the junction left unmatched.

This CDR3 reads CASSLGYSYSNQPQHF. The CDR3 bases are TGTGCCAGCAGCTTGGGGTACAGCTATAGCAATCAGCCCCAGCATTTT. V is TRBV5-6 and J is TRBJ1-5; D is ambiguous. CDR3 length: 16 residues. Germline values: CDR1 SGHDT, CDR2 YYEEEE. The V end lost 0 bases, the J end lost 0 bases, and 10 bases lay between the germline ends.